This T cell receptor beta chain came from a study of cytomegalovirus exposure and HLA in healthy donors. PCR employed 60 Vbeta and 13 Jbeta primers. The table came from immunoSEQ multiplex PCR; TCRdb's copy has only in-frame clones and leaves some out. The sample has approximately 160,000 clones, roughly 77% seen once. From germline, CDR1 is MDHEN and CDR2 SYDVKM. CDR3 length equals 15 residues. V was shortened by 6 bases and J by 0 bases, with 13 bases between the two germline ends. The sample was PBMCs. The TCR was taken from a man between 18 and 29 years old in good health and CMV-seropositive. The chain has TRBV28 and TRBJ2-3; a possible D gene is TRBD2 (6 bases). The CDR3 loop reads CASSGGLLSTDTQYF. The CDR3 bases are TGTGCCAGCAGCGGGGGACTTCTAAGCACAGATACGCAGTATTTT.